Following are 21 T cell receptor beta chains from one sample sequenced in a study of T cell responses to AZD1222 COVID-19 vaccine. Libraries were prepared by immunoSEQ multiplex PCR; TCRdb keeps only in-frame clonotypes and omits some of them. The repertoire consists of 150,000 to 200,000 clones, with 85% to 95% occurring once and the leading ten covering around 0.9%. This specimen consisted of peripheral blood, obtained on day 0 of AZD1222 vaccination. The receptors derive from an adult in good health.

This rearrangement joins TRBV2 to TRBJ1-5, with TRBD1 identical over 9 bases. J was trimmed by 3 bases and V by 8 bases; bases with no gene match: 5. The germline gives CDR1 SNHLY, CDR2 FYNNEI. This CDR3 region has 14 residues. In nucleotides, the CDR3 is TGTGCCAGCCGGGACAGGGCTAACAATCAGCCCCAGCATTTT. Translated: CASRDRANNQPQHF.

The J gene is TRBJ2-1, the V gene TRBV10-2; no firm D call. Germline V gives CDR1 WSHSY, CDR2 SAAADI. This CDR3 is built from 15 residues. With 6 bases removed from V and 6 bases from J, the gap between germline ends came to 18 bases. The CDR3 region has the DNA TGCGCCAGCAGGAGCCGGGCCATGGGGATCAATGAGCAGTTCTTC. As protein: CASRSRAMGINEQFF.

V and J are TRBV7-9 and TRBJ1-2, with unresolved D. Germline CDR1 is SEHNR and CDR2 is FQNEAQ (reference sequence). The CDR3 has 15 amino acids. The V gene lost 2 bases and the J gene lost 0 bases, with 10 bases spanning the gap. CDR3 sequence: CASSLLTTPNYGYTF. The CDR3 DNA sequence: TGTGCCAGCAGCTTATTGACAACGCCTAACTATGGCTACACCTTC.

The chain combines TRBV15 with TRBJ1-1, with D uncertain. Germline CDR1 LNHNV, CDR2 YYDKDF (reference sequence). The CDR3 is made up of 12 amino acids. V was cut by 1 base and J by 8 bases, with 8 bases left in between. The chain's CDR3 is CATSRGGGEAFF. CDR3 nucleotides: TGTGCCACCAGCAGAGGGGGAGGAGAAGCTTTCTTT.

The chain recombines TRBV12-3 or TRBV12-4 with TRBJ1-4; D unresolved. The CDR3 is 13 residues long. Trimming took off 7 bases at V and 10 bases at J, with 16 bases between the two ends. The CDR3 region has the DNA TGTGCCAGCACTCGCCTCCGAGGAGGAAAACTGTTTTTT. Protein: CASTRLRGGKLFF.

The chain employs TRBV7-9 and TRBJ2-7, with D possibly being TRBD1 (5 bases). The CDR3 runs to 15 residues. Germline V lookup: CDR1 SEHNR, CDR2 FQNEAQ (reference sequence). V was shortened by 2 bases and J by 7 bases, with 18 bases between the two germline ends. The CDR3 spells CASSLFDSPLGEQYF. The CDR3 DNA reads TGTGCCAGCAGCTTATTTGACAGCCCCCTCGGGGAGCAGTACTTC.

This rearrangement joins TRBV4-3 to TRBJ1-4, with no clear D. Trimming took off 1 base at V and 8 bases at J, with 11 bases between the two ends. Germline V gene lookup returns CDR1 LGHNA and CDR2 YSLEER. The CDR3 length is 14 residues. The CDR3 nucleotides read TGCGCCAGCAGCCAAGCGGTGGTGGGGGAAAAACTGTTTTTT. Translation gives CASSQAVVGEKLFF.

V and J are TRBV5-1 and TRBJ1-2; weak D call: TRBD1 (6 bases). Germline CDR1 SGHRS, CDR2 YFSETQ. Trimming cost V 3 bases and J 2 bases, with 20 bases left between them. The CDR3 contains 17 residues. The CDR3, as DNA: TGCGCCAGCAGCTCACAGTTTTTGTTACAGGGCAACTATGGCTACACCTTC. It codes for CASSSQFLLQGNYGYTF.

The genes are TRBV9 and TRBJ2-1; weak D call: TRBD2 (5 bases). V was trimmed by 0 bases and J by 9 bases, leaving 13 bases between them. The CDR3 extends over 14 amino acids. CDR1 SGDLS and CDR2 YYNGEE come from the germline V gene. CDR3 residues: CASSVDLAPREQFF. DNA of the CDR3: TGTGCCAGCAGCGTAGACCTAGCCCCCCGTGAGCAGTTCTTC. Full variable domain (remainder filled in from reference TRBV9 and TRBJ2-1): DSGVTQTPKHLITATGQRVTLRCSPRSGDLSVYWYQQSLDQGLQFLIQYYNGEERAKGNILERFSAQQFPDLHSELNLSSLELGDSALYFCASSVDLAPREQFFGPGTRLTVL.

The J gene is TRBJ2-3, the V gene TRBV18, with a tentative D call TRBD1 (6 bases). Looked up from germline, CDR1 is KGHSH and CDR2 is LQKENI. The CDR3 has 15 amino acids. V was shortened by 3 bases and J by 4 bases, with 14 bases between the two germline ends. The CDR3 loop is CASSPPGQWADTQYF. The CDR3 DNA follows: TGTGCCAGCTCACCTCCGGGACAATGGGCAGATACGCAGTATTTT.

Remarks on this clone: Other DNA sequences within the sample encode an identical CDR3. This chain uses TRBV30 with TRBJ1-3; no reliable D call. Germline V gene sequence: CDR1 GTSNPN, CDR2 SVGIG (reference sequence). This CDR3 region has 12 residues. The V end lost 3 bases, the J end lost 0 bases, and 3 bases lay between the germline ends. CDR3 bases: TGTGCCTGGAGCCTCTCTGGAAACACCATATATTTT. This translates into CAWSLSGNTIYF.

This clone was detected a few times. At one end the junction does not follow the germline gene, possibly because of a read error. The chain has TRBV27 and TRBJ2-1, with D tentatively TRBD2 (7 bases). CDR1 and CDR2 from the germline V gene are MNHEY and SMNVEV (reference sequence). This CDR3 region has 14 residues. The CDR3 bases are TGTGCCAGCAGTTCACGGGGGGCCTACTATGAGCAGTTCTTC. It is translated as CASSSRGAYYEQFF.

The chain joins TRBV7-9 to TRBJ2-1; D may be TRBD2 (6 bases). CDR3 length: 17 residues. CDR1 is SEHNR and CDR2 is FQNEAQ in the germline V gene (reference sequence). Trimming left V 5 bases short and J 6 bases short, with 23 bases between. For the CDR3, the DNA is TGTGCCAGCAGCAGCAGGCGGGGTACGTTAATCCTCAATGAGCAGTTCTTC. Its translation is CASSSRRGTLILNEQFF.

The chain joins TRBV5-1 to TRBJ2-6, with D unresolved. Germline CDR1 and CDR2: SGHRS and YFSETQ. V lost 0 bases, J lost 2 bases, and 15 bases lay in between. The CDR3 covers 18 residues. The CDR3 region has the DNA TGCGCCAGCAGCTTGGACGGCCACAGAATTCCTGGGGCCAACGTCCTGACTTTC. Its translation is CASSLDGHRIPGANVLTF.

This chain joins TRBV28 and TRBJ2-3; 8 bases line up with TRBD1. The V gene end was trimmed by 5 bases and the J gene end by 3 bases; junction bases not matched to a gene: 10. Germline V gene sequence: CDR1 MDHEN, CDR2 SYDVKM. The CDR3 contains 16 residues. Written as DNA, the CDR3 is TGTGCCAGCAGTCACGGACAGGGCGGGCGAACAGATACGCAGTATTTT. This sequence encodes CASSHGQGGRTDTQYF.

The gene calls are TRBV3-1 (or the pseudogene TRBV3-2) and TRBJ1-1; TRBD1 agrees at 10 bases. CDR1 and CDR2 from the germline V gene are LGHDT and YNNKEL (reference sequence). V gave up 0 bases and J gave up 4 bases; unmatched junction bases: 11. CDR3 length: 18 amino acids. CDR3 nucleotide sequence: TGTGCCAGCAGCCAAGAAGTGGGGACAGGGGTGGGTGGCACTGAAGCTTTCTTT. Its protein product is CASSQEVGTGVGGTEAFF.

The chain has TRBV19 and TRBJ2-5; TRBD1 agrees at 7 bases. The trim removed 3 bases at V and 4 bases at J, leaving 5 bases unmatched. In germline, CDR1 is LNHDA, CDR2 SQIVND (reference sequence). This CDR3 is 14 amino acids long. CDR3: CASSITNRGETQYF. The CDR3 coding sequence is TGTGCCAGTAGTATCACTAACAGGGGAGAGACCCAGTACTTC.

This clone was seen only once. The V call is TRBV7-8, the J call TRBJ2-2; 7 nucleotides line up with TRBD1. With 1 base clipped from V and 5 bases from J, the junction kept 1 base outside the gene matches. CDR3 length equals 14 residues. Looked up from germline, CDR1 is SGHVS and CDR2 is FQNEAQ. CDR3 DNA sequence: TGTGCCAGCAGCTTAGGGACAGGTACCGGGGAGCTGTTTTTT. Its protein product is CASSLGTGTGELFF. Full variable domain (outside the CDR3, taken from reference TRBV7-8 and TRBJ2-2): GAGVSQSPRYKVAKRGQDVALRCDPISGHVSLFWYQQALGQGPEFLTYFQNEAQLDKSGLPSDRFFAERPEGSVSTLKIQRTQQEDSAVYLCASSLGTGTGELFFGEGSRLTVL.

This clone was found once. The chain combines TRBV6-4 with TRBJ2-1; no reliable D call. The ends were cut back, 6 bases at V and 1 base at J, with 16 bases in the middle. The germline CDR1 and CDR2 sequences are MRHNA and SNTAGT. The CDR3 is 16 residues long. The CDR3 DNA reads TGTGCCAGCAGCAGTAATGGAATACCGTCCTACAATGAGCAGTTCTTC. This sequence encodes CASSSNGIPSYNEQFF.

The chain is built from TRBV19 and TRBJ2-7; TRBD1 is a possible D gene (6 bases). V lost 1 base to trimming and J lost 3 bases, with 10 bases between them. The V gene's germline CDR1 is LNHDA and CDR2 SQIVND (reference sequence). CDR3 length: 14 amino acids. The CDR3 DNA sequence: TGTGCCAGTAGTATAGCAGGGGTTGGCTACGAGCAGTACTTC. Translating it yields CASSIAGVGYEQYF.

V is TRBV5-1 and J is TRBJ2-1; weak D call: TRBD1 (6 bases). The CDR3 length is 15 residues. Germline CDR1 is SGHRS and CDR2 is YFSETQ. V was clipped by 1 base and J by 8 bases, with 16 bases between them. CDR3 region: CASSLSGQWGDEQFF. CDR3 nucleotide sequence: TGCGCCAGCAGCTTGTCAGGACAGTGGGGCGATGAGCAGTTCTTC.